This T cell receptor beta chain came from a study of long-term antiretroviral therapy in people with HIV. People in the study who had HIV all got their treatment in the United States. By share of the sample, this clone is medium-sized. Per the germline V gene, CDR1 is SGHVS and CDR2 is FQNEAQ. The CDR3 length is 14 residues. V was trimmed by 7 bases and J by 2 bases, leaving 13 bases between them. Survey level was the resolution at which the v3.0 immunoSEQ assay ran. Assay: immunoSEQ multiplex PCR; the TCRdb copy retains only in-frame clones and omits some. The sample lists roughly 34,000 clones, about four fifths occurring once.

The V and J genes are TRBV7-8 and TRBJ2-3; D perhaps matches TRBD1 (6 bases). The origin of this receptor is a man aged 18 to 29 with HIV. The sample was unsorted PBMCs, taken 1.9 years after starting antiretroviral therapy. CDR3: CASIQGHHTDTQYF. CDR3 bases: TGTGCCAGCATCCAGGGGCACCACACAGATACGCAGTATTTT.